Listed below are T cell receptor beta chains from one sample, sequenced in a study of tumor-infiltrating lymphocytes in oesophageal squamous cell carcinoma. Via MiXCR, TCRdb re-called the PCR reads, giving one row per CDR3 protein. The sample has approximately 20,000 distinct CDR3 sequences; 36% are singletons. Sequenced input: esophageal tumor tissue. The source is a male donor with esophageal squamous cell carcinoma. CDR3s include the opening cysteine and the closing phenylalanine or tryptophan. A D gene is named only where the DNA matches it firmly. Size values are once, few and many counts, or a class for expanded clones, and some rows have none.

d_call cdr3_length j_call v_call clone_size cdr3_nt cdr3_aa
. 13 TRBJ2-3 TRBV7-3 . TGTGTCAGCCCCGAAATAAACACCGGGGAGCTGTATTTT CVSPEINTGELYF
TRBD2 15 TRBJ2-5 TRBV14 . TGTGCCAGCAGCCAGGGACTAGCGGGAGGAGAGACCCAGTACTTC CASSQGLAGGETQYF
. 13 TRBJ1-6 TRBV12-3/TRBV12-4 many TGTGCCAGCATCGGAGATGGGAATTCACCCCTCCACTTT CASIGDGNSPLHF
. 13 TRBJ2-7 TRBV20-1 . TGCAGTGCTAGAGTACTAGTCTCCTACGAGCAGTACTTC CSARVLVSYEQYF
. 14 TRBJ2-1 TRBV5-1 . TGCGCCAGCAGCTCACAGTCCAAGTCCAATGAGCAGTTCTTC CASSSQSKSNEQFF
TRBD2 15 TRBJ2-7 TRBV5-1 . TGCGCCAGCAGCTTGGGCGCTAGCGGGGGTTACGAGCAGTACTTC CASSLGASGGYEQYF
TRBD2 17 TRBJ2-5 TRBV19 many TGTGCCAGTAGTCTTGCCCATCTAGCGGCCCAAAGGGAGACCCAGTACTTC CASSLAHLAAQRETQYF
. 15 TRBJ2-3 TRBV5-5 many TGTGCCAGCAGCTTGGTCGGGTTTAGCACAGATACGCAGTATTTT CASSLVGFSTDTQYF
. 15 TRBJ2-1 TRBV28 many TGTGCCAGCAGTTTAAACCCGGGGACAAGTGATGAGCAGTTCTTC CASSLNPGTSDEQFF
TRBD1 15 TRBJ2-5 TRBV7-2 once TGTGCCAGCAGCTTAGGAGGGACAGGGGGGGAGACCCAGTACTTC CASSLGGTGGETQYF
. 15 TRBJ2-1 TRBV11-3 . TGTGCCAGCAGCCTAAGAGGGCTTGACTACAATGAGCAGTTCTTC CASSLRGLDYNEQFF
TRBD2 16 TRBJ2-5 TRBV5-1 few TGCGCCAGCAGTACGGGCGGCCTAGCGGGAGGGGAGACCCAGTACTTC CASSTGGLAGGETQYF
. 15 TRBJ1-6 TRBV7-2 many TGTGCCAGCAATTCCGGGTTGGGTCGGAATTCACCCCTCCACTTT CASNSGLGRNSPLHF
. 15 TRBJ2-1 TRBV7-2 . TGTGCCAGCACCTCCACCGGGAACACCTACAATGAGCAGTTCTTC CASTSTGNTYNEQFF
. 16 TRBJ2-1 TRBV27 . TGTGCCAGCAGTTCTGGGATCATTAGCTCCTACAATGAGCAGTTCTTC CASSSGIISSYNEQFF
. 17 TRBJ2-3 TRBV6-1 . TGTGCCAGCAGTGCTACGCGGACACGCGCTAGCACAGATACGCAGTATTTT CASSATRTRASTDTQYF
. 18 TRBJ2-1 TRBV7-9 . TGTGCCAGCAGCTGCCCCAGGGGACGTTGGGTGTTCTACAATGAGCAGTTCTTC CASSCPRGRWVFYNEQFF
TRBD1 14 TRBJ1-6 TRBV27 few TGTGCCAGCAGGCAACAGGGGGCGAATTCACCCCTCCACTTT CASRQQGANSPLHF
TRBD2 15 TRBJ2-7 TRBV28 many TGTGCCAGCAGTTTCCCCCTAGCGGGGACCTACGAGCAGTACTTC CASSFPLAGTYEQYF
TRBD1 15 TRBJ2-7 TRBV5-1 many TGCGCCAGCAGCATACCGGGACAGGGGGCCTACGAGCAGTACTTC CASSIPGQGAYEQYF
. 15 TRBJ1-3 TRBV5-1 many TGCGCCAGCAGGATGGACGTTTACTCTGGAAACACCATATATTTT CASRMDVYSGNTIYF
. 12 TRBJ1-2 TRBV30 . TGTGCCTGGAGTGACAGTAACTATGGCTACACCTTC CAWSDSNYGYTF
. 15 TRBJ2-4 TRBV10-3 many TGTGCCATCAGGGGGGACACAGACACCCTCGGAGAGCAGTACTTC CAIRGDTDTLGEQYF
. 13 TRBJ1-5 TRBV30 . TGTGCCTGGAGCCTCGCCCCCAGTCAGCCCCAGCATTTT CAWSLAPSQPQHF
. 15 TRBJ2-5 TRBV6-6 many TGTGCCAGCAGTTACTCGGGGCACCTCCAAGAGACCCAGTACTTC CASSYSGHLQETQYF
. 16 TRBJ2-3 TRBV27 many TGTGCCAGCAGTTCCTACAGGGATCATAGTGTGGATACGCAGTATTTT CASSSYRDHSVDTQYF
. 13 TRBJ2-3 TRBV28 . TGTGCCAGCAGTTATTTGGTAACAGATACGCAGTATTTT CASSYLVTDTQYF
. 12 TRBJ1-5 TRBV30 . TGTGCCTGGAGGAGAGAAAATCAGCCCCAGCATTTT CAWRRENQPQHF
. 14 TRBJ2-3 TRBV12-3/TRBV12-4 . TGTGCCAGCAGTTTCGGGGGAAGCACAGATACGCAGTATTTT CASSFGGSTDTQYF
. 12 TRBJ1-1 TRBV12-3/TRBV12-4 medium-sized TGTGCCAGCAGTTGGGGGAACACTGAAGCTTTCTTT CASSWGNTEAFF
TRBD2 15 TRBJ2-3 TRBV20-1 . TGCAGTGCTAGAGGAGCGGGGACTAGCACAGATACGCAGTATTTT CSARGAGTSTDTQYF
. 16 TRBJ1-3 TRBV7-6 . TGTGCCAGCAGCTTAGCTGGAGTCGGGCCTGGAAACACCATATATTTT CASSLAGVGPGNTIYF
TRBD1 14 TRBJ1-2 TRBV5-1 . TGCGCCTGCAGCCCCGGGACAGACGGACATGGCTACACCTTC CACSPGTDGHGYTF
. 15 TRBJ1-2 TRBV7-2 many TGTGCCAGCAACTTCGGGGGAGGACGGGGCGCTAGGTACACCTTC CASNFGGGRGARYTF
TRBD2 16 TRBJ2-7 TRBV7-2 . TGTGCCAGCAGCTTAGTGACTAGCGGGAGATTCGCTGAGCAGTACTTC CASSLVTSGRFAEQYF
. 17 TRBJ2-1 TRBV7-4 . TGTGCCAGCAGCTCACCTCCAGGGGATGGGGATAACAATGAGCAGTTCTTC CASSSPPGDGDNNEQFF
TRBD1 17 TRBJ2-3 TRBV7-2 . TGTGCCAGCAGCCCTCGACAGGGGCTTCAGAGCACAGATACGCAGTATTTT CASSPRQGLQSTDTQYF
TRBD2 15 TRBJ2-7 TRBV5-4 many TGCGCCAGCAGCTTGGATTTAGCGGGGTCCTACGAGCAGTACTTC CASSLDLAGSYEQYF
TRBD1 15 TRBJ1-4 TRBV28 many TGTGCCAGCAGCACACAGGGGGCAACTAATGAAAAACTGTTTTTT CASSTQGATNEKLFF
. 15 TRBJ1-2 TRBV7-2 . TGTGCCAGCAGCGACGAAGGACGGTTTGTAAGAGGCTACACCTTC CASSDEGRFVRGYTF
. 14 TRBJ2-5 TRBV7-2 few TGTGCCAGCAGCTTAGGGACAGTCCAAGAGACCCAGTACTTC CASSLGTVQETQYF